This TCR beta chain was identified during a study of cytomegalovirus exposure and HLA in healthy donors. Study-level points and caveats: Reportedly, cytomegalovirus status was diagnosed with high sensitivity and specificity. The listing of 150 or so TCR beta chains classed them as cytomegalovirus-associated. Many donors shared some public TCRs, even though most TCR sequences were rare.

Sequenced by immunoSEQ multiplex PCR; TCRdb stores in-frame clones only, minus some. The data hold a few hundred thousand clones, with approximately 83% observed a single time. The V end lost 6 bases, the J end lost 7 bases, and 21 bases lay between the germline ends. The CDR3 length is 15 residues. Germline V gives CDR1 MRHNA, CDR2 SNTAGT. Points on this clone: The antigen remains unidentified.

The J gene is TRBJ1-2, the V gene TRBV6-4; D possibly corresponds to TRBD1 (6 bases). The clonotype comes from a woman in her twenties or thirties in good health and CMV-seropositive. Material: PBMCs. The DNA of the CDR3 is TGTGCCAGCAGCGAAGAGGGTACAGGGACCGGTGGCTACACCTTC. Encoded protein: CASSEEGTGTGGYTF.